This is a list of T cell receptor beta chains from one sample in a study of neurological immune-mediated disorders. TCRdb independently ran MiXCR on the 5' RACE reads; one entry per CDR3 protein. The sample has approximately 30,000 distinct CDR3 sequences; roughly 21% are singletons. Sequences were obtained from PBMCs. These receptors all stem from a woman aged 55-70 years in good health. The CDR3 runs from the conserved cysteine through the conserved F or W. Each record gives: J gene, V gene, CDR3 length, D gene, CDR3 protein. D genes are given only for firm matches.

TRBJ2-2	TRBV3-1	16	TRBD2	CASSQDIPSGTGELFF
TRBJ2-3	TRBV20-1	13	-	CSATPSARDTQYF
TRBJ1-1	TRBV20-1	14	-	CSATKGGLLAEAFF
TRBJ2-1	TRBV29-1	16	TRBD2	CSVLAGRSLPHGEQFF
TRBJ2-3	TRBV11-2	14	-	CASSPNSGTDTQYF
TRBJ2-3	TRBV5-1	17	TRBD2	CASSIPFSGGLSDTQYF
TRBJ1-6	TRBV27	17	TRBD1	CASSLSKTGRTNSPLHF
TRBJ2-5	TRBV10-3	14	TRBD1	CANRDRGGEETQYF
TRBJ2-1	TRBV20-1	17	TRBD2	CSARDGVAGLLRNEQFF
TRBJ2-3	TRBV20-1	16	TRBD1	CSARDPAGTGSDTQYF
TRBJ2-3	TRBV27	14	-	CASSWFRGADTQYF
TRBJ1-5	TRBV5-4	13	-	CASSSGGNQPQHF
TRBJ2-3	TRBV28	13	-	CASRAGKADTQYF
TRBJ1-4	TRBV7-9	16	-	CASSLASVQSNEKLFF
TRBJ1-1	TRBV5-1	13	-	CASSLAGAPEAFF
TRBJ2-1	TRBV12-3/TRBV12-4	15	TRBD1	CASSLTGGNYNEQFF
TRBJ1-1	TRBV7-2	14	-	CASSLEGINTEAFF
TRBJ1-6	TRBV27	13	-	CASSLLSGAWLHF
TRBJ1-2	TRBV29-1	13	TRBD1	CSSSDRAVDGYTF
TRBJ2-1	TRBV6-2/TRBV6-3	16	TRBD1	CASSLPIDRGSADLVF
TRBJ1-2	TRBV20-1	15	TRBD1	CSARSPGQGVYGYTF
TRBJ2-2	TRBV5-6	13	-	CASSLGGTGELFF
TRBJ2-1	TRBV7-8	18	-	CASFLARGLASMGNEQFF
TRBJ2-4	TRBV7-9	12	-	CASSLEVGDRYF
TRBJ2-7	TRBV5-1	16	-	CASSLASSGFYYEQYF
TRBJ2-2	TRBV2	13	-	CASVLGGRGELFF
TRBJ2-7	TRBV29-1	13	-	CSVDVLGQREQYF
TRBJ2-3	TRBV7-2	16	TRBD2	CASSWTSGGGTDTQYF
TRBJ2-7	TRBV10-3	13	-	CAISYGPGYEQYF
TRBJ1-4	TRBV6-5	13	-	CASSTGRFGKLFF
TRBJ2-5	TRBV10-3	13	TRBD1	CASGTGVEETQYF
TRBJ1-6	TRBV10-3	15	-	CAIRDSSSYNSPLHF
TRBJ1-1	TRBV29-1	13	-	CSGRDGRNTEAFF
TRBJ2-3	TRBV28	13	-	CASSPPALETQYF
TRBJ1-6	TRBV20-1	14	-	CSASGDTASSPLHF
TRBJ2-1	TRBV27	15	TRBD2	CASSLRASGYNEQFF
TRBJ2-1	TRBV5-5	16	TRBD2	CASSLYWLAVYNEQFF
TRBJ2-3	TRBV12-3/TRBV12-4	13	-	CALAGSTPDTQYF
TRBJ2-2	TRBV7-2	15	TRBD1	CANSRDRSVTGEQFF
TRBJ2-7	TRBV7-7	13	TRBD1	CASSLTDRGEQYF
TRBJ1-3	TRBV7-8	14	-	CASSELAAGNTIYF
TRBJ2-7	TRBV7-3	14	-	CASSSTAGGYEQYF
TRBJ1-5	TRBV20-1	12	-	CSASRRNQPQHF
TRBJ2-5	TRBV5-1	13	-	CASSFRGIETQYF
TRBJ1-3	TRBV9	15	-	CASSPGGISGNTIYF
TRBJ2-2	TRBV19	14	TRBD2	CASTVAGNTGELFF
TRBJ2-3	TRBV7-3	14	-	CASSLAGWADTQYF
TRBJ2-3	TRBV3-1	16	TRBD2	CASSQAKRGGADTQYF